This entry features one TCR beta chain sequence. Its specificity is not known. This specimen comes from a study of graft-versus-host responses after intestinal transplantation. For the study at large: Transplantation in recipients was multivisceral, liver-intestinal, or isolated intestinal.

The CDR3 is made up of 14 amino acids. Germline V gene data show CDR1 as SQVTM and CDR2 as ANQGSEA. Germline trimming cut 2 bases from V and 4 bases from J; bases unmatched to any gene: 4. Sequencing was performed with immunoSEQ multiplex PCR; in TCRdb, only in-frame clones are kept and a portion is missing. The sample includes tens of thousands of clones, less than 95% seen only once; the top ten take roughly 6%. General observations from the study: Investigators detected GvH clones in recipient marrow, with some emerging earlier in ileum or blood. Patients who carried graft-donor T cell macrochimerism also had high graft-versus-host to host-versus-graft clonal ratios in their allografts. An association linked early post-transplant HvG declines with peak circulating GvH clone levels.

The V call is TRBV29-1, the J call TRBJ1-2; 10 nucleotides agree with TRBD1. The material sequenced was PBMCs, taken roughly 95 weeks after intestinal transplant. This TCR was recovered from a human patient who received an intestinal transplant, so some T cells may come from the graft donor. CDR3 amino acids: CSVESGTGAYGYTF. CDR3 DNA sequence: TGCAGCGTTGAATCCGGGACAGGGGCCTATGGCTACACCTTC. Full variable domain (remainder filled in from reference TRBV29-1 and TRBJ1-2): SAVISQKPSRDICQRGTSLTIQCQVDSQVTMMFWYRQQPGQSLTLIATANQGSEATYESGFVIDKFPISRPNLTFSTLTVSNMSPEDSSIYLCSVESGTGAYGYTFGSGTRLTVV.